The 7 T cell receptor beta chains presented below share a single source sample, sequenced in a study of shared clonotypes between healthy human individuals. Data came from immunoSEQ multiplex PCR; TCRdb stores just in-frame clones and leaves some out. The repertoire holds about 2.2 million clones, with approximately 92% as singletons. Naive-designated CD8 cells lacked CD45RO, were positively enriched for CCR7, and omitted terminally differentiated effector memory CD45RA+ cells. The sequencing sample was made of naive CD8+ T cells from PBMCs. The receptor source for this set is a man aged 18-30 years in good health. Some clones in this sample may be carry-over from other donors' samples.

The chain uses TRBV10-3 and TRBJ2-7, with D perhaps assigned TRBD1 or TRBD2 (5 bases each). The CDR3 sequence is 14 residues long. With 3 bases removed from V and 5 bases from J, the gap between germline ends came to 14 bases. Germline lookup yields CDR1 ENHRY and CDR2 SYGVKD. CDR3 DNA: TGTGCCATCAGTGATGGGGGTCCTATCCACGAGCAGTACTTC. Its protein is CAISDGGPIHEQYF.

The chain recombines TRBV19 with TRBJ1-1, with D unclear. This CDR3 is built from 11 residues. The ends were cut back, 7 bases at V and 7 bases at J, with 10 bases in the middle. Germline CDR1 is LNHDA and CDR2 is SQIVND (reference sequence). CDR3 amino acids: CASITTSEAFF. The CDR3 DNA is TGTGCCAGTATCACGACTAGTGAAGCTTTCTTT.

The genes are TRBV6-5 and TRBJ2-7, with D perhaps TRBD2 (5 bases). V lost 3 bases and J 6 bases, leaving 12 bases between the germline ends. Germline V gene data show CDR1 as MNHEY and CDR2 as SVGAGI. The CDR3 consists of 13 residues. CDR3 DNA: TGTGCCAGCAGTTATCCTGGAGGAGTCGAGCAGTACTTC. As protein: CASSYPGGVEQYF.

The chain combines TRBV7-8 with TRBJ2-7; no reliable D call. The CDR3 consists of 12 residues. CDR1 and CDR2 (germline): SGHVS, FQNEAQ. V lost 1 base to trimming and J lost 4 bases, with 5 bases between them. The CDR3 nucleotides are TGTGCCAGCAGCTTAGGCATGTACGAGCAGTACTTC. This encodes CASSLGMYEQYF.

This chain connects TRBV2 to TRBJ2-5, with 8 nucleotides matching TRBD1. Germline assignment: CDR1 SNHLY and CDR2 FYNNEI. CDR3 size: 15 residues. V was pared by 6 bases and J by 5 bases, with 11 bases of the junction left unmatched. CDR3 residues: CASSDASGQVETQYF. The DNA for the CDR3 is TGTGCCAGCAGCGACGCCTCGGGACAGGTCGAGACCCAGTACTTC.

The CDR3 DNA sequence: TGTGCCAGCAGTGACGCCTGGGGTGGGACTGAAGCTTTCTTT. Protein product: CASSDAWGGTEAFF. The J gene is TRBJ1-1, the V gene TRBV6-1; D not resolved. Between the trimmed V and J ends, which lost 3 bases and 5 bases, there was a span of 13 bases. From germline, CDR1 is MNHNS and CDR2 SASEGT. The CDR3 sequence is 14 residues long.

The chain uses TRBV2 and TRBJ1-1; no clear D gene. The CDR3 is made up of 9 amino acids. V lost 7 bases and J 3 bases, leaving 0 bases between the germline ends. Germline CDR1 SNHLY, CDR2 FYNNEI. The CDR3 sequence is CASNTEAFF. The CDR3 DNA follows: TGTGCCAGCAACACTGAAGCTTTCTTT.